The source of this T cell receptor (beta chain) is a study of human T cells and chemical hapten exposure. Looking at the study overall: Variation in per-sample TCR yields came mainly from small pooled library volume differences. Findings and caveats of the study: DPC sensitization left the count of TCRs above 1 in 1000 unchanged.

The CDR3 has 17 residues. Germline trimming cut 4 bases from V and 2 bases from J; bases unmatched to any gene: 7. Germline CDR1 is SGHNT and CDR2 is YYREEE (reference sequence). The sample holds a few counts of this clonotype. The antigen remains undetermined. Time point specified: healthy volunteer bleed at 6 weeks. Unfractionated whole blood yielded the extracted total RNA. What the library attached to individual cDNA molecules were unique molecular identifiers. In the authors' workflow: TCR counts had a median of about 99,000 per sample and spanned about 23,224 to 690,600. Via MiXCR, TCRdb re-called the RACE reads, giving one row per CDR3 protein. TCRdb, not the authors, supplied the V and J calls. The table records fewer than 85,000 distinct CDR3 sequences, around 8.7% of them present only once.

The V and J genes are TRBV5-4 and TRBJ2-6; 9 bases agree with TRBD1. The source material was whole blood. The sequence was obtained from a male donor in good health. Some clones in this sample may be carry-over from other donors' samples. The CDR3 DNA reads as TGTGCCAGCAGCAACCGGGACAGGGATGCTGGGGCCAACGTCCTGACTTTC. Translating gives CASSNRDRDAGANVLTF.